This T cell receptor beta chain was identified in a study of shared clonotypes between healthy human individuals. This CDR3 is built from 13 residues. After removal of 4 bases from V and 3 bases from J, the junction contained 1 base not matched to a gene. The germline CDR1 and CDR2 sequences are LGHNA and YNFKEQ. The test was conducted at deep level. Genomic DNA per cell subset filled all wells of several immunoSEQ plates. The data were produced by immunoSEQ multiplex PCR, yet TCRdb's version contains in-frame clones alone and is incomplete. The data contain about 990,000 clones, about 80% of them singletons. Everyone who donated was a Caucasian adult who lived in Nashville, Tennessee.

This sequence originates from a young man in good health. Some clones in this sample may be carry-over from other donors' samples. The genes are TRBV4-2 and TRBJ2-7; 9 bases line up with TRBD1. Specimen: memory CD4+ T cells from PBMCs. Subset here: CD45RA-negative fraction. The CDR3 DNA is TGTGCCAGCAGCCGGGACAGGGTCTACGAGCAGTACTTC. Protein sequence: CASSRDRVYEQYF.